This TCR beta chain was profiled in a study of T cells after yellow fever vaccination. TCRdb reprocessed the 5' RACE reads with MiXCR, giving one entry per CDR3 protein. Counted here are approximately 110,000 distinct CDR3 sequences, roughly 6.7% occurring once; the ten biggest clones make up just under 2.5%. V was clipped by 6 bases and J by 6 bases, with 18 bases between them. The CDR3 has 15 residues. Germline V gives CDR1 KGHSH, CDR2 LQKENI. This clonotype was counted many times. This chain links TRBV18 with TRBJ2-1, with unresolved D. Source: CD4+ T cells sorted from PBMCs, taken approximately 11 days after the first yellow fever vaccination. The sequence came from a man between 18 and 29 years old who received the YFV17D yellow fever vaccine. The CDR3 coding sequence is TGTGCCAGCTCCCCTCTAAGCTCCCCCCCCAATGAGCAGTTCTTC. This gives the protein CASSPLSSPPNEQFF.